Shown below are 8 T cell receptor beta chains from a single sample sequenced in a study of post-analysis software for immune sequencing data. Notes on the study in general: Controls showed lower frequencies than patients for five TRBV segments, and TRBV5-6, TRBV5-1 and TRBV20-1 were among these.

Tagging with unique molecular identifiers was a feature of the TCR beta cDNA libraries. TCRdb fed the PCR reads into MiXCR, producing one record per CDR3 protein. This sample has fewer than 600,000 distinct CDR3 sequences, with around 40% found just once. These receptors have no identified antigens. The sample comprised blood. These receptors came from a girl aged 10 to 17 with multiple sclerosis.

The chain has TRBV20-1 and TRBJ2-1; possible D gene TRBD2, 5 bases. In germline, CDR1 is DFQATT, CDR2 SNEGSKA (reference sequence). This CDR3 is 13 amino acids long. Trimming removed 5 bases at V and 4 bases at J, with 12 bases between. In DNA, the CDR3 is TGCAGTGCTCGAAAACTAGATTACAATGAGCAGTTCTTC. Residues: CSARKLDYNEQFF.

The chain uses TRBV10-3 and TRBJ1-1; D ambiguous. The CDR3 loop spans 14 amino acids. The germline V gene has CDR1 ENHRY and CDR2 SYGVKD. Trimming took 4 bases from V and 4 from J, leaving 13 bases between them. The CDR3 protein is CAISGTDGSTEAFF. The CDR3 DNA reads as TGTGCCATCAGTGGGACCGATGGAAGCACTGAAGCTTTCTTT.

This clonotype was detected a few times. The gene calls are TRBV3-1 and TRBJ2-1; TRBD2 might be the D (6 bases). Germline V CDR1 and CDR2: LGHDT, YNNKEL (reference sequence). V lost 3 bases and J 0 bases, leaving 21 bases between the germline ends. This CDR3 contains 19 residues. The CDR3 sequence is CASSHLLWGGLSSYNEQFF. DNA for the CDR3: TGTGCCAGCAGCCACCTACTTTGGGGAGGTTTGAGCTCCTACAATGAGCAGTTCTTC.

DNA for the CDR3: TGCAGCGTCGGACAGGGAGGCGATGAGCAGTTCTTC. Translation: CSVGQGGDEQFF. The chain carries TRBV29-1 and TRBJ2-1, with 8 bases aligning to TRBD1. V gave up 6 bases and J gave up 8 bases; unmatched junction bases: 6. CDR3 length: 12 amino acids. Germline loops: CDR1 SQVTM, CDR2 ANQGSEA.

The chain uses TRBV10-1 and TRBJ2-7; 9 positions agree with TRBD2. Germline CDR1 and CDR2: WNHNN and SYGVQD (reference sequence). The CDR3 sequence is 13 residues long. The V and J ends lost 11 bases and 0 bases, in that order; junction bases with no gene match: 5. CDR3 amino acids: CAGDSGGSYEQYF. For the CDR3, the DNA is TGCGCCGGAGATAGCGGGGGCTCCTACGAGCAGTACTTC.

This rearrangement joins TRBV4-3 to TRBJ2-1; D uncertain. This CDR3 has 15 residues. The germline CDR1 and CDR2 sequences are LGHNA and YSLEER. V was trimmed by 1 base and J by 5 bases, leaving 12 bases between them. The CDR3 sequence: CASSQASTRNNEQFF. CDR3 bases: TGCGCCAGCAGCCAAGCGAGCACAAGGAACAATGAGCAGTTCTTC.

The chain is built from TRBV13 and TRBJ2-5; 16 bases are shared with TRBD2. J gave up 4 bases and V 3 bases, and 2 bases lay outside the gene matches. Germline lookup yields CDR1 PRHDT and CDR2 FYEKMQ (reference sequence). The CDR3 loop spans 16 amino acids. CDR3 protein: CASSLGLAGGAETQYF. DNA for the CDR3: TGTGCCAGCAGCTTGGGACTAGCGGGAGGGGCAGAGACCCAGTACTTC.

This clonotype has a count of ten or more. V and J are TRBV10-3 and TRBJ2-7; possibly TRBD2 for D (5 bases). V lost 6 bases and J 6 bases, leaving 12 bases between the germline ends. The germline V gene has CDR1 ENHRY and CDR2 SYGVKD. This CDR3 contains 12 residues. CDR3: CAIRENRGEQYF. DNA of the CDR3: TGTGCCATCAGGGAAAACCGGGGCGAGCAGTACTTC.